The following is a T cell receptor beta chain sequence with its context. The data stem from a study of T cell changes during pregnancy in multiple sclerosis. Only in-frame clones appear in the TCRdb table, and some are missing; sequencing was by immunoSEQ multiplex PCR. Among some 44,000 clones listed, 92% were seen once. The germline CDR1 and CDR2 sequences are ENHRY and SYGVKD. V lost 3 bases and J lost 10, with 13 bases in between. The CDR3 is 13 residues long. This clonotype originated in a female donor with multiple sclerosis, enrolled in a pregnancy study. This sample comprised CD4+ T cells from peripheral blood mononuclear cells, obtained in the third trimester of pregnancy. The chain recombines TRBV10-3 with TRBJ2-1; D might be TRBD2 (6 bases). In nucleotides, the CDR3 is TGTGCCATCAGTGATTTAGCGGTGCGAGAGCAGTTCTTC. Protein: CAISDLAVREQFF.